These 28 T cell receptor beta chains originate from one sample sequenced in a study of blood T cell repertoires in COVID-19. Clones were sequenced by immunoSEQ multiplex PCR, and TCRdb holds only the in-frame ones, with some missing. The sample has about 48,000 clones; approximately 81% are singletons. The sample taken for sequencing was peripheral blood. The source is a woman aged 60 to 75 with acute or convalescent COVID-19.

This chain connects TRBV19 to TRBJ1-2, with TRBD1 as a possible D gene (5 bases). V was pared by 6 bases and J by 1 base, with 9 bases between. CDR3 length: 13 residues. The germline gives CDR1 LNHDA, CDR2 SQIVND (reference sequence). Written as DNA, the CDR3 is TGTGCCAGTAGGGGACTGAGTAACTATGGCTACACCTTC. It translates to CASRGLSNYGYTF.

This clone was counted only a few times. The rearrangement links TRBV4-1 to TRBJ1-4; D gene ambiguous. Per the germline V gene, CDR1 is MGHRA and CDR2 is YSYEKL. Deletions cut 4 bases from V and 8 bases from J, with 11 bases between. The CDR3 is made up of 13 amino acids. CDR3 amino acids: CASSPTGGEKLFF. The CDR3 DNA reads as TGCGCCAGCAGCCCGACGGGTGGGGAAAAACTGTTTTTT.

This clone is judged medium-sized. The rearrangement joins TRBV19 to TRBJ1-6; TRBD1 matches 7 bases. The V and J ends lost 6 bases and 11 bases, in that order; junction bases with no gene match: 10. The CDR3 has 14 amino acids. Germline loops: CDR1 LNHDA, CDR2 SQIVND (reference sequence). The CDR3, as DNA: TGTGCCAGTAGCCCAGCTACAGGGGAAGCACCCCTCCACTTT. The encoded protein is CASSPATGEAPLHF.

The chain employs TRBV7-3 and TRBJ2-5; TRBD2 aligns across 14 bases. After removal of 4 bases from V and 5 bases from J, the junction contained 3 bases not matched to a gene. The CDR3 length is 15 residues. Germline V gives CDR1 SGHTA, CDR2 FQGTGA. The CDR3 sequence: CASSSGLAGAETQYF. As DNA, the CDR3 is TGTGCCAGCAGCTCGGGACTAGCGGGAGCGGAGACCCAGTACTTC. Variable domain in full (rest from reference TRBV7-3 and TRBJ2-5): GAGVSQTPSNKVTEKGKYVELRCDPISGHTALYWYRQSLGQGPEFLIYFQGTGAADDSGLPNDRFFAVRPEGSVSTLKIQRTERGDSAVYLCASSSGLAGAETQYFGPGTRLLVL.

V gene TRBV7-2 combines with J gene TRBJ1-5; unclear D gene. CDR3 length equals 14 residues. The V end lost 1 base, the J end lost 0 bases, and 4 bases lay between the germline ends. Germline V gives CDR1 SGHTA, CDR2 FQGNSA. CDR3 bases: TGTGCCAGCAGCTTAGTAGTTAGCAATCAGCCCCAGCATTTT. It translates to CASSLVVSNQPQHF.

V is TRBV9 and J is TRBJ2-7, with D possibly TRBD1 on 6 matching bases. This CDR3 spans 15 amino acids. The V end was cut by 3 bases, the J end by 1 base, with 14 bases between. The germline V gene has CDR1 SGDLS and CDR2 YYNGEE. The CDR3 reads CASSASGTSSYEQYF. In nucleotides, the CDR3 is TGTGCCAGCAGCGCCTCCGGGACATCTTCCTACGAGCAGTACTTC.

The CDR3 loop reads CASSIGQGAGETQYF. In nucleotides, the CDR3 is TGTGCCAGTAGTATAGGACAGGGGGCCGGAGAGACCCAGTACTTC. This rearrangement joins TRBV19 to TRBJ2-5, with 10 positions matching TRBD1. V shed 1 base, J shed 4 bases, and the junction held 3 bases outside the gene matches. Germline CDR1 and CDR2: LNHDA and SQIVND (reference sequence). The CDR3 has 15 amino acids.

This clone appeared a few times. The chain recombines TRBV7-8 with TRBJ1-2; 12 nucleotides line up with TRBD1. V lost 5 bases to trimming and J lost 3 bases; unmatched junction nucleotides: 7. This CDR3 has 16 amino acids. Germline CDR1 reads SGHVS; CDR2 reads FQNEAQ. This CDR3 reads CASSPGQGAWDYGYTF. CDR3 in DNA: TGTGCCAGCAGCCCGGGACAGGGGGCGTGGGACTATGGCTACACCTTC.

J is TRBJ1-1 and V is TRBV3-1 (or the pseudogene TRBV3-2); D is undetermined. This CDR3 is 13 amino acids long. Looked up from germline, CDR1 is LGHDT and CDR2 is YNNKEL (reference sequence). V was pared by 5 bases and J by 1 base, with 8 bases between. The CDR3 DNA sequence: TGTGCCAGCAGCTCCCCCCGGAACACTGAAGCTTTCTTT. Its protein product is CASSSPRNTEAFF.

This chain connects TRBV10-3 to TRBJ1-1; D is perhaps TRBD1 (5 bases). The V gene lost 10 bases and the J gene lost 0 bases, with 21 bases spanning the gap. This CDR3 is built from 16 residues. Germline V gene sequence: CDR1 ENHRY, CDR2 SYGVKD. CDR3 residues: CATQQTPGGMNTEAFF. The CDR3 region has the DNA TGTGCCACCCAACAAACACCGGGGGGGATGAACACTGAAGCTTTCTTT.

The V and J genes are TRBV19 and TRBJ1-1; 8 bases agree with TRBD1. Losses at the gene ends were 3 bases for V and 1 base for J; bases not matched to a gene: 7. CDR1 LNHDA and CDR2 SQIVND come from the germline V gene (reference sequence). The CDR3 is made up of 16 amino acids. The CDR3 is CASSMRTGSRNTEAFF. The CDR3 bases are TGTGCCAGTAGTATGAGGACAGGGTCAAGGAACACTGAAGCTTTCTTT.

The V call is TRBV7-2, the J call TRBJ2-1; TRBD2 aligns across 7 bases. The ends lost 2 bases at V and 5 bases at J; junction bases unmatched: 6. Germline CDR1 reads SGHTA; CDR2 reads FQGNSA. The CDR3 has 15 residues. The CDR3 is CASSLTGRRHNEQFF. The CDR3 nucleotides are TGTGCCAGCAGCTTAACCGGGAGGCGTCACAATGAGCAGTTCTTC. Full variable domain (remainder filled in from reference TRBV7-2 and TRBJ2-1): GAGVSQSPSNKVTEKGKDVELRCDPISGHTALYWYRQSLGQGLEFLIYFQGNSAPDKSGLPSDRFSAERTGGSVSTLTIQRTQQEDSAVYLCASSLTGRRHNEQFFGPGTRLTVL.

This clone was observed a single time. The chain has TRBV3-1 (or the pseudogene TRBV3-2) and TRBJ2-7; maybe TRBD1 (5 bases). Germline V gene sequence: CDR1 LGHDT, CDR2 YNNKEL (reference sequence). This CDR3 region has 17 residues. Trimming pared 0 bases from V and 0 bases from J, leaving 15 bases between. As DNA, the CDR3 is TGTGCCAGCAGCCAAGATATGGGGCGTTCTAGCTCCTACGAGCAGTACTTC. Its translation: CASSQDMGRSSSYEQYF.

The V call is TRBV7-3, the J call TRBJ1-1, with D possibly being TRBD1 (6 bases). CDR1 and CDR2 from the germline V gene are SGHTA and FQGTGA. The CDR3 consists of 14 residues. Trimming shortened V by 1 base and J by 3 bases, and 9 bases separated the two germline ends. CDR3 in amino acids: CASSLMGADTEAFF. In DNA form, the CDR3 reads TGTGCCAGCAGCTTAATGGGGGCGGACACTGAAGCTTTCTTT.

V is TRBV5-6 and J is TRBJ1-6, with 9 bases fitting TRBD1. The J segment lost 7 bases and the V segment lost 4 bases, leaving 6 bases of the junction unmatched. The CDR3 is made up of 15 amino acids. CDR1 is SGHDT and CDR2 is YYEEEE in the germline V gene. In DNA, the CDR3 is TGTGCCAGCAGCCCAGAGGGGACAGGGAATTCACCCCTCCACTTT. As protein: CASSPEGTGNSPLHF.

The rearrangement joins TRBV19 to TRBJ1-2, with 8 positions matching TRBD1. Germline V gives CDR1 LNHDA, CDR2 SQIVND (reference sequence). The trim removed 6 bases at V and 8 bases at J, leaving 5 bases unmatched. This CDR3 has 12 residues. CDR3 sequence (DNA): TGTGCCAGTAGGCAGGGGGCTCAGGGCTACACCTTC. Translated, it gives CASRQGAQGYTF.

Here the CDR3 DNA reads TGTGCCAGCAGCTTAAAAATAGCGGGGGGACCCCAAGAGACCCAGTACTTC. This encodes CASSLKIAGGPQETQYF. This sequence joins TRBV7-4 and TRBJ2-5; 10 bases agree with TRBD2. This CDR3 region has 17 residues. The germline CDR1 and CDR2 sequences are SGHVT and SQSDAQ. Germline trimming cut 2 bases from V and 1 base from J; bases unmatched to any gene: 7.

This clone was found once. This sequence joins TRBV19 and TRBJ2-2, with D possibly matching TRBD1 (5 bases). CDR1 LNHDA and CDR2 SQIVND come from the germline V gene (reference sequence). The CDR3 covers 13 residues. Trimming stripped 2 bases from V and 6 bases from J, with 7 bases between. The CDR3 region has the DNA TGTGCCAGTAGTATAACAGGCGCCGGGGAGCTGTTTTTT. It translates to CASSITGAGELFF.

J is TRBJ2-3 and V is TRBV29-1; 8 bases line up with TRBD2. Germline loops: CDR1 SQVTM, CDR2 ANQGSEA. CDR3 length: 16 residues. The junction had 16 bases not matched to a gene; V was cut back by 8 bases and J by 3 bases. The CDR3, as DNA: TGCAGCTTAAGCCGTATGGCGGGAGGTCTTACAGATACGCAGTATTTT. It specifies CSLSRMAGGLTDTQYF.

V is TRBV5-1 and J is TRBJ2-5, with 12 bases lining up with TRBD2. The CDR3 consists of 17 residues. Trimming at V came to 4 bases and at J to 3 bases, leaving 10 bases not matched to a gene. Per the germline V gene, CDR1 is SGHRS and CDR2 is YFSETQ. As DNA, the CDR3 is TGCGCCAGCAGCCTAGAGACTAGCGGGGGCCGGGAAGAGACCCAGTACTTC. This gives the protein CASSLETSGGREETQYF.

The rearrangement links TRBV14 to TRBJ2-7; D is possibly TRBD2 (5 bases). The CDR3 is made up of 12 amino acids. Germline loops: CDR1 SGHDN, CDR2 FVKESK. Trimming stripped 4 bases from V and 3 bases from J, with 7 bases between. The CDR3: CASSPGGYEQYF. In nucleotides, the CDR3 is TGTGCCAGCAGCCCTGGAGGCTACGAGCAGTACTTC.

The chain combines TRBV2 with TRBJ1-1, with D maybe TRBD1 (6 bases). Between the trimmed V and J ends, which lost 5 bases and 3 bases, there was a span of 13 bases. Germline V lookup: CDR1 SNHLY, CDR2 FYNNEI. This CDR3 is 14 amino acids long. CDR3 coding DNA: TGTGCCAGCAGTTACAGGGCGAAGGACACTGAAGCTTTCTTT. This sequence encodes CASSYRAKDTEAFF.

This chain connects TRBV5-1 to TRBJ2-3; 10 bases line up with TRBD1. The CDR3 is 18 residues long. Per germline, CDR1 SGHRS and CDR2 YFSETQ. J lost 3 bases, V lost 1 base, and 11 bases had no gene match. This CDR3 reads CASSLSPGQGRETDTQYF. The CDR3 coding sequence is TGCGCCAGCAGCTTGTCTCCGGGACAGGGGAGGGAGACAGATACGCAGTATTTT.

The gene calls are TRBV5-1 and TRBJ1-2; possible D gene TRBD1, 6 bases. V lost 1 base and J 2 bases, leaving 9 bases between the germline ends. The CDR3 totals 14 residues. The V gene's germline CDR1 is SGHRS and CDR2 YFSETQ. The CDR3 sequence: CASSLTGTNYGYTF. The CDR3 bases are TGCGCCAGCAGCTTGACAGGGACCAACTATGGCTACACCTTC.

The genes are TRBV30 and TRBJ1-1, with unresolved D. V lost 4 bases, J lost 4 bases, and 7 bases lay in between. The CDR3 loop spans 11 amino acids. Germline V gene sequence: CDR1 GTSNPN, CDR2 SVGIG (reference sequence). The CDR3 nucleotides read TGTGCCTGGATAGTTATCACTGAAGCTTTCTTT. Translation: CAWIVITEAFF. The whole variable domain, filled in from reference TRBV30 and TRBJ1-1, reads SQTIHQWPATLVQPVGSPLSLECTVEGTSNPNLYWYRQAAGRGLQLLFYSVGIGQISSEVPQNLSASRPQDRQFILSSKKLLLSDSGFYLCAWIVITEAFFGQGTRLTVV.

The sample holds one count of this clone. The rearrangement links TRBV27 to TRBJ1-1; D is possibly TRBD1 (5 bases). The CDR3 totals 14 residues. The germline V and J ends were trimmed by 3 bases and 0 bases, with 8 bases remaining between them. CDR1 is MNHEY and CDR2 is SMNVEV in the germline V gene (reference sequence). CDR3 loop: CASSFQGLNTEAFF. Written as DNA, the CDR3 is TGTGCCAGCAGTTTTCAGGGATTGAACACTGAAGCTTTCTTT.

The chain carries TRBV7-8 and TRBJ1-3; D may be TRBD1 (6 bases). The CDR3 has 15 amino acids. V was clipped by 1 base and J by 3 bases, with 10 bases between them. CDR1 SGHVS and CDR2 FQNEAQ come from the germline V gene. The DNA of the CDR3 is TGTGCCAGCAGCTTAGACAGGGTTGGTGGAAACACCATATATTTT. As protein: CASSLDRVGGNTIYF.

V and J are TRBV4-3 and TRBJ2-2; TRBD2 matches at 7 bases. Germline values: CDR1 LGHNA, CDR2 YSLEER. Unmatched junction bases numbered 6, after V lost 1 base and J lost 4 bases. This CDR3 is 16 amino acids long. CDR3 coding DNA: TGCGCCAGCAGCCAAGGAGCGGGAAATCCCACCGGGGAGCTGTTTTTT. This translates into CASSQGAGNPTGELFF.